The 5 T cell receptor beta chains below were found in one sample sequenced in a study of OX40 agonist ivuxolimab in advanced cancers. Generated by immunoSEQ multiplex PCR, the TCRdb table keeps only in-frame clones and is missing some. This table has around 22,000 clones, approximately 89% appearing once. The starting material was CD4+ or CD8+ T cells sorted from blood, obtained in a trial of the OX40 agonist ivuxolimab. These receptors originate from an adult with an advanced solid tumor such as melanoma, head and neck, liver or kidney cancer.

The CDR3 sequence is CASTSGGGYGYTF. The CDR3 DNA sequence: TGTGCCAGCACTTCCGGAGGAGGCTATGGCTACACCTTC. The genes are TRBV6-5 and TRBJ1-2; no reliable D call. The CDR3 covers 13 residues. CDR1 is MNHEY, CDR2 SVGAGI, per germline. Trimming stripped 7 bases from V and 4 bases from J, with 13 bases between.

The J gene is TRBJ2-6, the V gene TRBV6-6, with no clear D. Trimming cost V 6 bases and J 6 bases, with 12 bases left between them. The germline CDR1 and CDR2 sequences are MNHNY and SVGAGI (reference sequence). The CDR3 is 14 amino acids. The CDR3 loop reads CASSLVGSANVLTF. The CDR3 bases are TGTGCCAGCAGCTTAGTCGGGTCGGCCAACGTCCTGACTTTC.

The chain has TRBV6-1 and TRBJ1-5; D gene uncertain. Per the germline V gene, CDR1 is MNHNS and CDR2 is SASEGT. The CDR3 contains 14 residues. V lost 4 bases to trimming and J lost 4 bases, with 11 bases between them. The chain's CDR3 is CASSATRINQPQHF. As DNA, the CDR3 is TGTGCCAGCAGTGCCACGAGGATAAATCAGCCCCAGCATTTT.

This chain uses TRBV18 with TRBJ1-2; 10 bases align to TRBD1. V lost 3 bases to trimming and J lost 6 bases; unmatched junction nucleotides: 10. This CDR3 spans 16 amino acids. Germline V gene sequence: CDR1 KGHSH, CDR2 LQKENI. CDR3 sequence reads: CASSPPGTGVYDGYTF. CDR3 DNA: TGTGCCAGCTCACCGCCCGGGACAGGGGTATACGATGGCTACACCTTC.

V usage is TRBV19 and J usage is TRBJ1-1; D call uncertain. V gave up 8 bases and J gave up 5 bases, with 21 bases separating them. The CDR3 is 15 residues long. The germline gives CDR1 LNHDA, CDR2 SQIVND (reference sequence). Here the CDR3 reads CASQSQSGYETEAFF. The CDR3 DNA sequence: TGTGCCAGTCAATCCCAGTCGGGTTACGAGACTGAAGCTTTCTTT. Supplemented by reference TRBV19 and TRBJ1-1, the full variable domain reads DGGITQSPKYLFRKEGQNVTLSCEQNLNHDAMYWYRQDPGQGLRLIYYSQIVNDFQKGDIAEGYSVSREKKESFPLTVTSAQKNPTAFYLCASQSQSGYETEAFFGQGTRLTVV.